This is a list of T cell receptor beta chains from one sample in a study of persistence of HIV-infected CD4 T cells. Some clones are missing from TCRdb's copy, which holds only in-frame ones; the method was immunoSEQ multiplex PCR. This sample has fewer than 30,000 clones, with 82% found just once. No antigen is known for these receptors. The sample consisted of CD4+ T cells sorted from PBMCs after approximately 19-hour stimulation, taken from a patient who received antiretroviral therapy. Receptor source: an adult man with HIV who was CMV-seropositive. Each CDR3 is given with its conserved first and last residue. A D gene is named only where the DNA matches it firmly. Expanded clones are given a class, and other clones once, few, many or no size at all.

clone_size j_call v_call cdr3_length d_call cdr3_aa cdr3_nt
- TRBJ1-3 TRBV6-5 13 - CASSSNRGNTIYF TGTGCCAGCAGTTCCAACAGGGGAAACACCATATATTTT
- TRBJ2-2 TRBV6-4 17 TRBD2 CASSATSGVANTGELFF TGTGCCAGCAGTGCTACTAGCGGGGTCGCGAACACCGGGGAGCTGTTTTTT
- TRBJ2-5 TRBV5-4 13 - CASSLRVVETQYF TGTGCCAGCAGCTTGAGGGTAGTGGAGACCCAGTACTTC
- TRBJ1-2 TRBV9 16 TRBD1 CASSVDEGQGDYGYTF TGTGCCAGCAGCGTAGATGAGGGACAGGGGGACTATGGCTACACCTTC
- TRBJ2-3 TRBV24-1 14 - CATSVSYSTDTQYF TGTGCCACCAGTGTGAGTTATAGCACAGATACGCAGTATTTT
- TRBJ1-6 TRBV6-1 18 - CASSDDGGGKTYNSPLHF TGTGCCAGCAGTGACGACGGGGGGGGGAAAACCTATAATTCACCCCTCCACTTT
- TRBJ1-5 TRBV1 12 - CTSSGGNQPQHF TGCACCAGCAGTGGAGGGAATCAGCCCCAGCATTTT
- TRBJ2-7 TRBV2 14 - CASSEATGSYEQYF TGTGCCAGCAGTGAAGCGACAGGCTCCTACGAGCAGTACTTC
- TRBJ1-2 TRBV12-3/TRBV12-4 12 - CASSFGSYGYTF TGTGCCAGCAGTTTTGGTAGCTATGGCTACACCTTC
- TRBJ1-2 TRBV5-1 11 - CASSSSYGYTF TGCGCCAGCAGCTCTAGTTATGGCTACACCTTC
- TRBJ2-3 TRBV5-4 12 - CASSLFTDTQYF TGTGCCAGCAGCTTGTTCACAGATACGCAGTATTTT
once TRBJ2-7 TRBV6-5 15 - CASTVVRGSIYEQYF TGTGCCAGCACCGTAGTTAGGGGGTCGATATACGAGCAGTACTTC
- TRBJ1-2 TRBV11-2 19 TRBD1 CASSRQGPLLGSTNYGYTF TGTGCCAGCAGCCGACAGGGGCCCCTGTTAGGGAGCACTAACTATGGCTACACCTTC
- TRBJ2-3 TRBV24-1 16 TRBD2 CATSDPTSGWTDTQYF TGTGCCACCAGTGACCCGACTAGCGGGTGGACAGATACGCAGTATTTT
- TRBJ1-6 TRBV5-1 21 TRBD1 CASSGGEPGQPFSSYNSPLHF TGCGCCAGCAGCGGGGGGGAACCGGGACAGCCATTTAGCTCCTATAATTCACCCCTCCACTTT
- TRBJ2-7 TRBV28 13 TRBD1 CASRTGGFHEQYF TGTGCCAGCAGAACAGGGGGCTTCCACGAGCAGTACTTC
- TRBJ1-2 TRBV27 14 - CASRRLDLRAGYTF TGTGCCAGCAGACGCCTCGATCTACGGGCCGGCTACACCTTC
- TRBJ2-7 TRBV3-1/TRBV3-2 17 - CASSQDRLGRLRYEQYF TGTGCCAGCAGCCAAGATCGGTTGGGCAGGCTTCGCTACGAGCAGTACTTC
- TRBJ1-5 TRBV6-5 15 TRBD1 CASSQRRTGGQPQHF TGTGCCAGCAGCCAGCGACGGACAGGCGGTCAGCCCCAGCATTTT
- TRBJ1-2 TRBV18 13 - CASSPLPWEGYTF TGTGCCAGCTCACCACTTCCGTGGGAGGGCTACACCTTC
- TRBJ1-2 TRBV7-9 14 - CASSFRADLYGYTF TGTGCCAGCAGCTTTAGGGCAGATCTCTATGGCTACACCTTC
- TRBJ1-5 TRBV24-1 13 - CASEGGQGQPQHF TGTGCCAGCGAAGGGGGTCAGGGTCAGCCCCAGCATTTT
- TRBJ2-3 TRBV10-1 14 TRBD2 CASISRGVTDTQYF TGCGCCAGCATCTCGCGGGGGGTCACAGATACGCAGTATTTT
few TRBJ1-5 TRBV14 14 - CASSQSGGNQPQHF TGTGCCAGCAGCCAATCAGGTGGCAATCAGCCCCAGCATTTT
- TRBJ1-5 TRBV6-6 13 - CASSGQINQPQHF TGTGCCAGCAGTGGACAGATCAATCAGCCCCAGCATTTT
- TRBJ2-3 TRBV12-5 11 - CASGSSDTQYF TGTGCTAGTGGTTCATCAGATACGCAGTATTTT
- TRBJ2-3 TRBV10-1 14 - CASSGQVGTDTQYF TGCGCCAGCAGTGGACAGGTCGGCACAGATACGCAGTATTTT
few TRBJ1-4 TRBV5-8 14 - CASSLKHREEKLFF TGTGCCAGCAGCTTGAAGCACAGGGAGGAAAAACTGTTTTTT
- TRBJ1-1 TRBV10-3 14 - CAISEGSVNTEAFF TGTGCCATCAGTGAAGGGTCAGTGAACACTGAAGCTTTCTTT
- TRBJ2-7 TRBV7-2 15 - CASSQTTSHPYEQYF TGTGCCAGCAGCCAAACTACAAGTCACCCCTACGAGCAGTACTTC
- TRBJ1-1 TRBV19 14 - CASSIDKAGAEAFF TGTGCCAGTAGTATAGATAAGGCAGGGGCAGAAGCTTTCTTT
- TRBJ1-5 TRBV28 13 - CASRRDSNQPQHF TGTGCCAGCCGTCGGGATAGCAATCAGCCCCAGCATTTT
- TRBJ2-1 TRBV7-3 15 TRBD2 CASSLGLAGMAEQFF TGTGCCAGCAGCCTTGGGCTAGCGGGGATGGCTGAGCAGTTCTTC
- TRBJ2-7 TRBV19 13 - CASSVPGPYEQYF TGTGCCAGTAGTGTTCCGGGGCCCTACGAGCAGTACTTC
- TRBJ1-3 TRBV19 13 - CASSTRPGNTIYF TGTGCCAGTAGTACCCGTCCTGGAAACACCATATATTTT
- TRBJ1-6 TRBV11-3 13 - CASSPGSNSPLHF TGTGCCAGCAGCCCCGGGTCAAATTCACCCCTCCACTTT
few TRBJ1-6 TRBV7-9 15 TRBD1 CASSPGTGNTSPLHF TGTGCCAGCAGCCCAGGGACAGGGAATACTTCACCCCTCCACTTT
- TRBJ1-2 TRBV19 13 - CASSIPGSHGYTF TGTGCCAGTAGTATCCCGGGATCTCATGGCTACACCTTC
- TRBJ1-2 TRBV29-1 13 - CSAAGFSNYGYTF TGCAGCGCCGCGGGGTTTTCTAACTATGGCTACACCTTC
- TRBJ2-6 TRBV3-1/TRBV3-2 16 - CASSITREAGANVLTF TGTGCCAGCAGCATAACCAGGGAAGCGGGGGCCAACGTCCTGACTTTC
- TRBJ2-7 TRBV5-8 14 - CASSLVGGAREQYF TGTGCCAGCAGCTTGGTGGGGGGGGCGCGCGAGCAGTACTTC
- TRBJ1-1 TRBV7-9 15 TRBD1 CASSPSDRANTEAFF TGTGCCAGCAGCCCATCGGACAGGGCAAACACTGAAGCTTTCTTT
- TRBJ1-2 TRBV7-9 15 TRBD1 CASSFPGTGIYGYTF TGTGCCAGCAGCTTCCCCGGGACAGGGATCTATGGCTACACCTTC
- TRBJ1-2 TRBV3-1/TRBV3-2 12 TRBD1 CASSGGDNGYTF TGTGCCTCTTCAGGGGGCGATAATGGCTACACCTTC
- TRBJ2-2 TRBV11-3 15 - CASGLSGSNTGELFF TGTGCCAGCGGACTATCCGGGTCTAACACCGGGGAGCTGTTTTTT
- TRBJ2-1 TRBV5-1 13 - CASSLDRANEQFF TGCGCCAGCAGCTTGGACAGGGCCAATGAGCAGTTCTTC
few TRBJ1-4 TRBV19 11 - CASSIDRRLFF TGTGCCAGTAGTATCGACAGAAGACTGTTTTTT
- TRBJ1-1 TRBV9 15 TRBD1 CASSAGDRRNTEAFF TGTGCCAGCAGCGCTGGGGACAGGAGGAACACTGAAGCTTTCTTT
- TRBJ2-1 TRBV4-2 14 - CASSSLAESNEQFF TGTGCCAGCAGCTCTCTAGCCGAGTCCAATGAGCAGTTCTTC
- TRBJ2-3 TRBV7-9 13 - CASSLLTTDTQYF TGTGCCAGCAGCTTACTGACCACAGATACGCAGTATTTT
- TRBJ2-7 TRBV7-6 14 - CASSLRSGSYEQYF TGTGCCAGCAGCCTTCGGTCAGGCTCCTACGAGCAGTACTTC
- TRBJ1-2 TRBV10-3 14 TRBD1 CAISNRDSNNGYTF TGTGCCATCAGTAACCGGGACAGCAATAACGGCTACACCTTC
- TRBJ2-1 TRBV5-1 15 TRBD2 CASSLGAGGLNEQFF TGCGCCAGCAGCTTGGGAGCGGGGGGGCTCAATGAGCAGTTCTTC
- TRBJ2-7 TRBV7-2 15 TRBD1 CASSPSRTGSYEQYF TGTGCCAGCAGCCCTTCTAGGACAGGGAGTTACGAGCAGTACTTC
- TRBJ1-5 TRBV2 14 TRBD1 CASSDWTGRQPQHF TGTGCCAGCAGTGATTGGACAGGGCGTCAGCCCCAGCATTTT
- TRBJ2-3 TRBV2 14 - CASLVGESTDTQYF TGTGCCAGCCTGGTTGGGGAAAGCACAGATACGCAGTATTTT
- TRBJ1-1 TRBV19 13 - CASRTTVNTEAFF TGTGCCAGTAGGACGACTGTGAACACTGAAGCTTTCTTT
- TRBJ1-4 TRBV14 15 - CASSRLAGPSEKLFF TGTGCCAGCAGCCGCTTGGCGGGCCCCTCTGAAAAACTGTTTTTT
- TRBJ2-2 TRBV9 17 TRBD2 CASSPNLLAANTGELFF TGTGCCAGCAGCCCAAACCTACTAGCGGCGAACACCGGGGAGCTGTTTTTT
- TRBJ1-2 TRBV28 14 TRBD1 CASSLSGQGYGYTF TGTGCCAGCAGTTTATCTGGACAGGGCTATGGCTACACCTTC